This TCR beta chain derives from a study of metastatic and nonmetastatic thyroid tumors. This clone was detected only a few times. There were no patients who had received any treatment before thyroid surgery. MiXCR was used by TCRdb to re-call the PCR reads. Of fewer than 40,000 clones listed, roughly a third are singletons. The CDR3 consists of 11 residues. CDR1 is MNHGY and CDR2 is SVAAGI in the germline V gene. Trimming pared 7 bases from V and 9 bases from J, leaving 10 bases between. Sequencing input: tumor tissue. V and J are TRBV6-9 and TRBJ2-1; no definite D call. This clonotype was sampled from a female donor with papillary thyroid cancer or a benign thyroid nodule (not recorded which). Some clones in this sample may be carry-over from other donors' samples. CDR3 sequence (DNA): TGTGCCAGCAATGAGCAGGTTGAGCAGTTCTTC. Translating it yields CASNEQVEQFF.